These 8 T cell receptor beta chains came from one sample sequenced in a study of shared clonotypes between healthy human individuals. Produced via immunoSEQ multiplex PCR; TCRdb's table is partial and in-frame only. The table has 740,000 or so clones, around three quarters seen once; the top ten hold around 2%. The sequenced material came from memory CD4+ T cells sorted from blood. Subset: CD45RA-negative fraction. The source is a woman in her twenties or thirties in good health.

This clone has only a few counts. The chain has TRBV7-2 and TRBJ1-5; TRBD1 is a possible D gene (5 bases). V gave up 5 bases and J gave up 3 bases, with 14 bases separating them. Germline values: CDR1 SGHTA, CDR2 FQGNSA. CDR3 length: 15 amino acids. Written as DNA, the CDR3 is TGTGCCAGCAGCGGGCAACCAGGGTTCAATCAGCCCCAGCATTTT. Amino acid sequence: CASSGQPGFNQPQHF.

The rearrangement joins TRBV27 to TRBJ2-2; 9 bases are a match to TRBD2. The V and J ends lost 7 bases and 7 bases, in that order; junction bases with no gene match: 10. CDR3 length: 15 residues. CDR1 and CDR2 from the germline V gene are MNHEY and SMNVEV (reference sequence). The CDR3 region is CASNPSGIPIGELFF. For the CDR3, the DNA is TGTGCCAGCAACCCTAGCGGGATTCCTATCGGGGAGCTGTTTTTT.

The genes are TRBV11-2 and TRBJ2-1, with D tentatively TRBD2 (6 bases). Trimming shortened V by 1 base and J by 7 bases, and 14 bases separated the two germline ends. Germline assignment: CDR1 SGHAT and CDR2 FQNNGV. This CDR3 is 15 amino acids long. The CDR3 nucleotides are TGTGCCAGCAGCTTAGTAGCGGCTAACAGGAATGAGCAGTTCTTC. Encoded protein: CASSLVAANRNEQFF.

This clone was counted only a few times. The chain carries TRBV23-1 and TRBJ2-3; 8 nucleotides line up with TRBD1. TRBV23-1 is classed as an ORF, of uncertain function. The CDR3 has 17 amino acids. Trimming took 2 bases from V and 2 from J; bases not matched to a gene: 9. CDR3 nucleotides: TGCGCCAGCAGTCAAAGGACAGGGTTGGTGGCCACAGATACGCAGTATTTT. Its translation is CASSQRTGLVATDTQYF.

CDR3 coding DNA: TGTGCCAGCAGCCAAGATCTTGGGGGGGTGAGCACTGAAGCTTTCTTT. Protein: CASSQDLGGVSTEAFF. The genes are TRBV4-2 and TRBJ1-1, with D possibly TRBD1 on 5 matching bases. Germline loops: CDR1 LGHNA, CDR2 YNFKEQ. CDR3 length equals 16 residues. Between the trimmed V and J ends, which lost 0 bases and 4 bases, there was a span of 15 bases.

This clone was detected many times. The V call is TRBV30, the J call TRBJ2-2; a possible D gene is TRBD1 (5 bases). The germline V gene encodes CDR1 GTSNPN and CDR2 SVGIG (reference sequence). The CDR3 is 15 amino acids. Deletions cut 0 bases from V and 3 bases from J, with 11 bases between. The CDR3 sequence is CAWSVGVRDTGELFF. The CDR3 region has the DNA TGTGCCTGGAGTGTAGGGGTTAGGGACACCGGGGAGCTGTTTTTT.

The V call is TRBV5-6, the J call TRBJ2-7, with 10 nucleotides matching TRBD2. The germline V gene encodes CDR1 SGHDT and CDR2 YYEEEE. The CDR3 runs 16 residues. Germline trimming cut 1 base from V and 2 bases from J; bases unmatched to any gene: 6. As DNA, the CDR3 is TGTGCCAGCAGCTTGTATGGGACTAGCGTCACCTACGAGCAGTACTTC. It specifies CASSLYGTSVTYEQYF.

This chain uses TRBV9 with TRBJ2-2; no reliable D call. The length of the CDR3 is 15 residues. Trimming took 2 bases from V and 2 from J, leaving 10 bases between them. Germline loops: CDR1 SGDLS, CDR2 YYNGEE. The CDR3 region has the DNA TGTGCCAGCAGCGTGTCATGGGGAAACACCGGGGAGCTGTTTTTT. It yields the protein CASSVSWGNTGELFF.